Listed below are T cell receptor beta chains from one sample, sequenced in a study of T cell responses to AZD1222 COVID-19 vaccine. Generated by immunoSEQ multiplex PCR, the TCRdb table keeps only in-frame clones and is missing some. Altogether roughly 40,000 clones are present, roughly 80% being singletons, with the ten largest covering about 3.9%. Source: peripheral blood, taken on day 0 of AZD1222 vaccination. These receptors originate from an adult in good health. Each CDR3 is given with its conserved first and last residue. A D gene is named only where the DNA matches it firmly. Size is stated for part of the rows, as once, few or many counts, or as a class when the clone is expanded.

J gene	D gene	clone size	V gene	CDR3 DNA	CDR3 protein
TRBJ2-3	TRBD2	NA	TRBV6-5	TGTGCCAGCAGTCGGACTAGCGGAGATACGCAGTATTTT	CASSRTSGDTQYF
TRBJ1-5	NA	NA	TRBV20-1	TGCAGTGCTTGTGCAGGGGCCGAGTGTCAGCCCCAGCATTTT	CSACAGAECQPQHF
TRBJ2-5	NA	once	TRBV29-1	TGCAGCGCTTTACGGGATCCTCAAGAGACCCAGTACTTC	CSALRDPQETQYF
TRBJ1-3	NA	NA	TRBV10-3	TGTGCCATCAGGGAGACAGCCAATGGACTTGGAAACACCATATATTTT	CAIRETANGLGNTIYF
TRBJ2-1	NA	NA	TRBV11-3	TGTGCCAGCAGCCCGTCCCGACTGGGCGGGGTTGACAATGAGCAGTTCTTC	CASSPSRLGGVDNEQFF
TRBJ1-1	NA	few	TRBV7-8	TGTGCCAGCAGCTTAACACAGAACACTGAAGCTTTCTTT	CASSLTQNTEAFF
TRBJ2-1	TRBD2	NA	TRBV16	TGTGCCAGCAGCCAACTAGCGGTGGATTACAATGAGCAGTTCTTC	CASSQLAVDYNEQFF
TRBJ2-2	NA	NA	TRBV6-5	TGTGCCAGCAGCCGTCACGGGGGGAACACCGGGGAGCTGTTTTTT	CASSRHGGNTGELFF
TRBJ1-2	TRBD1	few	TRBV5-1	TGCGCCAGCAGCCCCGGGACAGGGGATGGCTACACCTTC	CASSPGTGDGYTF
TRBJ1-2	NA	NA	TRBV5-1	TGCGCCAGCAGCTTAGTTGGGCAGCCAGTCTTC	CASSLVGQPVF
TRBJ2-5	NA	few	TRBV30	TGTGCCTGGAGTGTACAGGTCGGGGCCACAGGGATGGTAGAGACCCAGTACTTC	CAWSVQVGATGMVETQYF
TRBJ2-1	TRBD1	once	TRBV11-2	TGTGCCAGCAGCCCCTTCGGGGGGGACAGGGGCAATGAGCAGTTCTTC	CASSPFGGDRGNEQFF
TRBJ2-5	NA	NA	TRBV7-9	TGTGCCAGCAGCTTAGGAGTCGGTCAAGAGACCCAGTACTTC	CASSLGVGQETQYF
TRBJ1-6	TRBD1	NA	TRBV7-9	TGTGCCAGCAGCCCTGGGACAGGGAATAATTCACCCCTCCACTTT	CASSPGTGNNSPLHF
TRBJ1-4	NA	few	TRBV4-1	TGCGCCAGCAGCCAAGAATTCCTGGTCCATGAAAAACTGTTTTTT	CASSQEFLVHEKLFF
TRBJ2-7	NA	few	TRBV5-1	TGCGCCAGCAGCTTGTCTCCTGGGAGCTCCTACGAGCAGTACTTC	CASSLSPGSSYEQYF
TRBJ2-2	NA	NA	TRBV2	TGTGCCAGCAGTACCGGACACCACACCGGGGAGCTGTTTTTT	CASSTGHHTGELFF
TRBJ1-5	NA	NA	TRBV28	TGTGCCAGCAGTTTAGGCAGGCTTCAGCCCCAGCATTTT	CASSLGRLQPQHF
TRBJ1-2	TRBD1	few	TRBV7-9	TGTGCCAGCAGCTTAACGGGCAGGGGGACCTATGGCTACACCTTC	CASSLTGRGTYGYTF
TRBJ2-3	NA	NA	TRBV19	TGTGCCAGTAGTATCGGCGCGGGTAGCACAGATACGCAGTATTTT	CASSIGAGSTDTQYF
TRBJ1-6	NA	once	TRBV7-6	TGTGCCAGCAGCTTAAGTCCTAATTCACCCCTCCACTTT	CASSLSPNSPLHF
TRBJ2-7	NA	NA	TRBV15	TGTGCCACCCCCGGCGTACAGCCCGGCAGCGAGCAGTACTTC	CATPGVQPGSEQYF
TRBJ2-2	NA	NA	TRBV5-1	TGCGCCAGCAGACCAGGACAGCCGAACACCGGGGAGCTGTTTTTT	CASRPGQPNTGELFF
TRBJ2-2	TRBD2	NA	TRBV7-3	TGTGCCAGCAGCGCGGGACTAGCGGGGGCGGGCGGGGAGCTGTTTTTT	CASSAGLAGAGGELFF
TRBJ1-6	TRBD1	NA	TRBV7-3	TGTGCCAGCAGCTGGACAGGCGGCCGCTTTATGAATTCACCCCTCCACTTT	CASSWTGGRFMNSPLHF
TRBJ2-2	NA	few	TRBV3-1/TRBV3-2	TGTGCCAGCAGCCCGACAGGACTCAACACCGGGGAGCTGTTTTTT	CASSPTGLNTGELFF
TRBJ1-1	NA	NA	TRBV24-1	TGTGCCACCAGTGGTTCTGGGGTGAACACTGAAGCTTTCTTT	CATSGSGVNTEAFF
TRBJ1-1	NA	once	TRBV10-1	TGCGCCAGCAAATGGGATAGAGACACTGAAGCTTTCTTT	CASKWDRDTEAFF
TRBJ2-2	NA	NA	TRBV14	TGTGCCAGCAGTCGTAACACCGGGGAGCTGTTTTTT	CASSRNTGELFF
TRBJ2-3	NA	NA	TRBV5-6	TGTGCCAGCAGCTTGGGGAGGCCCCGGTGGCATTTT	CASSLGRPRWHF
TRBJ1-3	NA	NA	TRBV6-5	TGTGCCAGCGGGAAAACCCCCTACTCTGGAAACACCATATATTTT	CASGKTPYSGNTIYF
TRBJ2-7	NA	once	TRBV7-8	TGTGCCAGCAGCTCCTGGACTCAGGACGAGCAGTACTTC	CASSSWTQDEQYF
TRBJ1-3	NA	few	TRBV7-2	TGTGCCAGCAGCTCAGGGAGTGGGGTTGGAAACACCATATATTTT	CASSSGSGVGNTIYF
TRBJ2-2	NA	NA	TRBV20-1	TGCAGTGCTAGTCGCAGCGGAACCGGGGAGCTGTTTTTT	CSASRSGTGELFF
TRBJ1-1	NA	few	TRBV28	TGTGCCAGCAGGCCAGCGGGGGTGGGTAAGAACACTGAAGCTTTCTTT	CASRPAGVGKNTEAFF
TRBJ2-1	NA	NA	TRBV6-2/TRBV6-3	TGTGCCAGCAGTTACTCGAGAGTTCGAGGACACAATGAGCAGTTCTTC	CASSYSRVRGHNEQFF
TRBJ1-2	TRBD1	NA	TRBV28	TGTGCCAGCAGTCTCCCCCATCCGGACAGGGGCTATGGCTACACCTTC	CASSLPHPDRGYGYTF
TRBJ2-3	TRBD1	NA	TRBV27	TGTGCCAGCAGCAGGGGGCTTTGGGGCACAGATACGCAGTATTTT	CASSRGLWGTDTQYF
TRBJ1-4	NA	NA	TRBV19	TGTGCCAGTCAGGGACTGCACGAAAAACTGTTTTTT	CASQGLHEKLFF
TRBJ2-5	NA	NA	TRBV7-8	TGTGCCAGCAGCGTTCAGCGAGAGACCCAGTACTTC	CASSVQRETQYF
TRBJ2-5	NA	NA	TRBV6-5	TGTGCCAGCAGTTACTCGGGAATGGGCCACCAAGAGACCCAGTACTTC	CASSYSGMGHQETQYF
TRBJ2-5	NA	NA	TRBV11-3	TGTGCCAGCAGCCCAGGGGAGACCCAGTACTTC	CASSPGETQYF